The clone carrying this TCR beta chain was seen a few times. This specimen comes from a study of OX40 agonist ivuxolimab in advanced cancers. Autoimmune disease history or systemic immunosuppression led to patient exclusion. TCRdb's table, derived via immunoSEQ multiplex PCR, lists solely in-frame clones and lacks some. The sample holds 22,000 or so clones, 84% seen once. The sequenced sample was CD4+ or CD8+ T cells sorted from blood, obtained in a trial of the OX40 agonist ivuxolimab. The sequence derives from an adult with an advanced solid tumor such as melanoma, head and neck, liver or kidney cancer.

CDR3 DNA: TGTGCCAGCAGTTACTCGGAGTCCGAAGCTTTCTTT. Translated: CASSYSESEAFF. This chain joins TRBV6-5 and TRBJ1-1; D gene ambiguous. The germline CDR1 and CDR2 sequences are MNHEY and SVGAGI. The V end lost 0 bases, the J end lost 8 bases, and 7 bases lay between the germline ends. There are 12 residues in the CDR3.